What follows describes a single T cell receptor beta chain. The authors ran a second PCR of roughly 6 to 11 cycles using a sample-barcoded 5' primer and a J-beta primer mix. Unique molecular identifiers of 12 random nucleotides labeled each cDNA. TCRdb reprocessed the 5' RACE reads with MiXCR, giving one entry per CDR3 protein. The table includes about 800,000 distinct CDR3 sequences, approximately 25% detected once. The data originate from a study of blood T cells in healthy people across ages. The CDR3 spans 14 residues. Germline V gene sequence: CDR1 MDHEN, CDR2 SYDVKM. With 5 bases clipped from V and 3 bases from J, the junction kept 3 bases outside the gene matches. These data are also associated with another study on T cells of mothers and their children. From that study: A handful of children and their three healthy Caucasian mothers were the donors. Comparable shaping of TCR recombination output by thymic selection was observed in related and unrelated pairs.

This TCR was sampled from a boy aged 5 to 17 in good health. The chain recombines TRBV28 with TRBJ2-3; 9 bases fit TRBD2. Sequencing was done on a sample of blood. The CDR3 nucleotides read TGTGCCAGCAGTAGCGGGGGGCCTACAGATACGCAGTATTTT. Translation gives CASSSGGPTDTQYF. Combining the CDR3 with reference TRBV28 and TRBJ2-3 gives the whole variable domain DVKVTQSSRYLVKRTGEKVFLECVQDMDHENMFWYRQDPGLGLRLIYFSYDVKMKEKGDIPEGYSVSREKKERFSLILESASTNQTSMYLCASSSGGPTDTQYFGPGTRLTVL.